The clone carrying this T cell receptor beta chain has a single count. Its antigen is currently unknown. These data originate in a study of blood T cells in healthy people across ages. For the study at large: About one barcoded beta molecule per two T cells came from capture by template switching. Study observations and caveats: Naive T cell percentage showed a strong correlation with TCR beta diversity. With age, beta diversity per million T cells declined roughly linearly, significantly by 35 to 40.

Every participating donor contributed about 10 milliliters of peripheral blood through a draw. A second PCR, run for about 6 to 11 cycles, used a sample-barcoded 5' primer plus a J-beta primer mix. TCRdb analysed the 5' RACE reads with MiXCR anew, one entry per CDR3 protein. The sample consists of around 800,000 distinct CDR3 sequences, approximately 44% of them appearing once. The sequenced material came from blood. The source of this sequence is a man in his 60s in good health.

The CDR3 sequence: CASSRAGEKTQYF. The CDR3 coding sequence is TGTGCCAGCAGCCGTGCGGGGGAAAAGACCCAGTACTTC. This sequence joins TRBV3-1 and TRBJ2-5, with 7 positions matching TRBD2. Germline V gene lookup returns CDR1 LGHDT and CDR2 YNNKEL (reference sequence). V shed 4 bases and J 6 bases; nucleotides not matched to a gene: 5. The CDR3 is 13 amino acids.